This is a list of T cell receptor beta chains from one sample in a study of spatial heterogeneity in lung cancer. Via MiXCR, TCRdb re-called the 5' RACE reads, giving one row per CDR3 protein. The sample includes some 9,300 distinct CDR3 sequences, approximately 54% of them seen just once. The material sequenced was lung tumor tissue, taken at surgery. These receptors were obtained from a female donor with early-stage non-small cell lung cancer. Each CDR3 is given with its conserved first and last residue. A D gene is named only where the DNA matches it firmly. Only some rows state a clone size, as once, few, many or a class for expanded clones.

D,size,J,V,DNA,CDR3
TRBD2,medium-sized,TRBJ2-1,TRBV7-9,TGTGCCAGCAGCCCTCTGCGACTAGCGGGGGGTATAAATGAGCAGTTCTTC,CASSPLRLAGGINEQFF
TRBD2,-,TRBJ2-3,TRBV9,TGTGCCAGCAGCGTCACGGGGGGGCGCACAGATACGCAGTATTTT,CASSVTGGRTDTQYF
TRBD1,-,TRBJ2-3,TRBV4-1,TGCGCCAGCAGCCCACGGGACAGGGCCACAGATACGCTGTATTTT,CASSPRDRATDTLYF
TRBD1,medium-sized,TRBJ2-2,TRBV18,TGTGCCAGCTCTTCCGTTGGACAGGGAGGAACCGGGGAGCTGTTTTTT,CASSSVGQGGTGELFF
TRBD1,-,TRBJ1-5,TRBV11-1,TGTGCCAGCAGCTTAGGAGGACAGGGAAGTCAGCCCCAGCATTTT,CASSLGGQGSQPQHF
-,-,TRBJ1-2,TRBV5-1,TGTGCCAGCAGCTTGCAGGGCAGCTATGGCTACACCTTC,CASSLQGSYGYTF
-,-,TRBJ2-7,TRBV10-3,TGTGCCATCAGTGGGTCCCTCTACGAGCAGTACTTC,CAISGSLYEQYF
-,-,TRBJ1-1,TRBV7-9,TGTGCCAGCCGACCCGGAGGCGAAGCTTTCTTT,CASRPGGEAFF
-,-,TRBJ1-5,TRBV7-2,TGTGCCAGCAGCTGGGTACAGGGAAATCAGCCCCAGCATTTT,CASSWVQGNQPQHF
-,few,TRBJ2-2,TRBV7-3,TGTGCCAGCAGCCAGCAGAACACCGGGGAGCTGTTTTTT,CASSQQNTGELFF
-,-,TRBJ2-1,TRBV7-8,TGTGCCAGCAGTTTAGAGGCAGCCTACAATGAGCAGTTCTTC,CASSLEAAYNEQFF
TRBD1,-,TRBJ1-2,TRBV4-2,TGTGCCAGCAGCCGTGGGACAGTCTATGGCTACACCTTC,CASSRGTVYGYTF
TRBD1,few,TRBJ2-4,TRBV12-3/TRBV12-4,TGTGCCAGCAGTCCCGGGGGACAGGGGACCAAAAACATTCAGTACTTC,CASSPGGQGTKNIQYF
-,-,TRBJ1-2,TRBV7-2,TGTGCCAGCAGCTTTCGCAGTTTGGGCTACACCTTC,CASSFRSLGYTF
-,few,TRBJ1-5,TRBV7-9,TGTGCCAGCAGCTCGCAGAGCCAGCCCCAGCATTTT,CASSSQSQPQHF
-,-,TRBJ2-7,TRBV7-2,TGTGCCAGCAGCCTGGAGGGCCGCGACGAGCAGTACTTC,CASSLEGRDEQYF
-,-,TRBJ2-2,TRBV5-1,TGCGCCAGCAGTCTGAATGGTGGCCCCACCGGGGAGCTGTTTTTT,CASSLNGGPTGELFF
-,-,TRBJ1-1,TRBV7-9,TGTGCCAGCAGCAGGGGGTATGGGACTGAAGCTTTCTTT,CASSRGYGTEAFF
TRBD1,-,TRBJ2-2,TRBV6-4,TGTGCCAGCAGTGACTCCGGGACAGGGACCACCGGGGAGCTGTTTTTT,CASSDSGTGTTGELFF
-,-,TRBJ1-1,TRBV3-1,TGTGCCAGCAGCCAAGGGCCCTCGGGGAGAGCTTTCTTT,CASSQGPSGRAFF
-,-,TRBJ1-2,TRBV28,TGTGCCAGCAGTTCGTACTGGGCCGCGCGAGACTATGGCTACACCTTC,CASSSYWAARDYGYTF
-,once,TRBJ2-5,TRBV4-1,TGCGCCAGCAGCCAAGGGACAGTTTCTCAAGAGACCCAGTACTTC,CASSQGTVSQETQYF
TRBD1,-,TRBJ1-1,TRBV11-2,TGTGCCAGCAGCTTAGCATTTTGGGACAGATACACTGAAGCTTTCTTT,CASSLAFWDRYTEAFF
-,-,TRBJ1-4,TRBV2,TGTGCCAGCAGTGACGCGGTCCGACAGAGAAAACTGTTTTTT,CASSDAVRQRKLFF
TRBD1,-,TRBJ2-7,TRBV5-5,TGTGCCAGCAGCTTGTCCGGGACAGTCAGATACGAGCAGTACTTC,CASSLSGTVRYEQYF
-,-,TRBJ2-1,TRBV24-1,TGTGCCACCAGTGCTCAACCGACAGGGAGGTTAGGCAATGAGCAGTTCTTC,CATSAQPTGRLGNEQFF
-,-,TRBJ2-5,TRBV18,TGTGCCAGCTCACCAATGGGGACACAAGAGACCCAGTACTTC,CASSPMGTQETQYF
-,-,TRBJ1-1,TRBV28,TGTGCCAGCAGTTCTCCGGCCCAACGCGCTTTCTTT,CASSSPAQRAFF
-,-,TRBJ1-6,TRBV12-3/TRBV12-4,TGTGCCAGCAGTTTGGCCGAAGGCTCACCCCTCCACTTT,CASSLAEGSPLHF
-,-,TRBJ2-1,TRBV11-2,TGTGCCAGCAGCTCGCTTTTAAGGGGGGGCCGGGAGCAGTTCTTC,CASSSLLRGGREQFF
-,-,TRBJ2-7,TRBV10-3,TGTGCCATCAGTGAGGGGTTAGGAGCCTCCTACGAGCAGTACTTC,CAISEGLGASYEQYF
TRBD1,-,TRBJ2-1,TRBV4-1,TGCGCCAGCAGCCGGACGGACAGGGGGCGGGGTGAGCAGTTCTTC,CASSRTDRGRGEQFF
-,-,TRBJ2-5,TRBV7-2,TGTGCCAGCAGCTTGGGTTTCGAGACCCAGTACTTC,CASSLGFETQYF
-,-,TRBJ2-1,TRBV24-1,TGTGCCACCAGTGATTTCGGTGGGTATTACAATGAGCAGTTCTTC,CATSDFGGYYNEQFF
TRBD1,-,TRBJ1-2,TRBV7-9,TGTGCCAGCAGCGGACAGGGGCGTGGTGGCTACACCTTC,CASSGQGRGGYTF
-,few,TRBJ2-3,TRBV23-1,TGCGCCAGCGTCAATCGAGGAGATACGCAGTATTTT,CASVNRGDTQYF
-,few,TRBJ1-1,TRBV20-1,TGCAGTGCTAGGATAAGGTGGGGAGAAGCTTTCTTT,CSARIRWGEAFF
-,-,TRBJ2-3,TRBV6-5,TGTGCCAGCAGGCGTAGGGGTCATACGCAGTATTTT,CASRRRGHTQYF
-,large,TRBJ2-5,TRBV18,TGTGCCAGCTCACCACCGGAGGTAGCGGCGGGGGAGACCCAGTACTTC,CASSPPEVAAGETQYF
-,-,TRBJ2-3,TRBV7-8,TGTGCCAGCAGCTCCGGATGGGGGAACACAGATACGCAGTATTTT,CASSSGWGNTDTQYF
-,-,TRBJ2-5,TRBV28,TGTGCCAGCAGTTTACAGGGATACCTCTCGGGGGCCCAGTACTTC,CASSLQGYLSGAQYF
-,-,TRBJ1-3,TRBV29-1,TGCAGCGTCGGACAGAGCTCTGGAAACACCATATATTTT,CSVGQSSGNTIYF
-,-,TRBJ2-3,TRBV20-1,TGCAGTTGGGAGTCAGGAGTTACAGATACGCAGTATTTT,CSWESGVTDTQYF
-,-,TRBJ2-7,TRBV28,TGTGCCAGCAGTTCTCGAAGAGGAGCCCAACCTATCTACGAGCAGTACTTC,CASSSRRGAQPIYEQYF
TRBD1,once,TRBJ1-1,TRBV29-1,TGCAGCGTTGGCCCAGGACAGGCGACCTACACTGAAGCTTTCTTT,CSVGPGQATYTEAFF